Sequencing of this TCR beta chain was carried out in a study of blood T cell repertoires in COVID-19. As for the study in general: COVID-19 samples from acute and convalescent phases originated in the United States, Italy and Spain. PBMCs, B-cell-depleted T cells, or T cells provided the cDNA or gDNA that made up the material.

This CDR3 spans 19 amino acids. After removal of 6 bases from V and 0 bases from J, the junction contained 11 bases not matched to a gene. Germline CDR1 and CDR2: SGHDT and YYEEEE. Per the original data handling: Nucleated cell counts were estimated from reference gene primer amplification. Here immunoSEQ multiplex PCR was the method, and the copy in TCRdb shows in-frame clones only, minus some. The D gene and trimming were derived from the DNA, and the V and J assignments and clone size from that table. The sample holds 50,000 to 70,000 clones, 84% seen once. This chain joins TRBV5-6 and TRBJ2-4; 14 nucleotides line up with TRBD2. The source is a woman aged 60-75 years with acute or convalescent COVID-19. The sequencing sample was made of peripheral blood. CDR3 in DNA: TGTGCCAGCACCTCCTTGGGACTAGCGGGGGATGTAGCCAAAAACATTCAGTACTTC. It translates to CASTSLGLAGDVAKNIQYF.